This T cell receptor beta chain was sequenced during a study of T-cell memory formation after mild COVID-19. TCRdb passed the 5' RACE reads through MiXCR, listing each CDR3 protein once. Of 350,000 to 450,000 distinct CDR3 sequences in the sample, approximately 29% were seen once. Study-level results: CD4+ contracting clones were found mainly in CM and EM, and CD8+ ones in EMRA. Pre-infection memory already had some responding clones, implying cross-reactive memory joined.

Germline CDR1 and CDR2: GTSNPN and SVGIG (reference sequence). Trimming cost V 1 base and J 5 bases, with 14 bases left between them. CDR3 size: 14 residues. As for this clonotype: Antigen unknown.

The receptor was derived from an adult woman who had mild COVID-19 (a few samples of this study predate the infection). Cell type and time point are not known. The chain employs TRBV30 and TRBJ1-2, with D perhaps TRBD1 (6 bases). The sample was PBMCs or a T cell subset sorted from them (not recorded which). The CDR3 nucleotides are TGTGCCTGGAGTGGGTTAGACAGGTTTTATGGCTACACCTTC. Translated, it gives CAWSGLDRFYGYTF.